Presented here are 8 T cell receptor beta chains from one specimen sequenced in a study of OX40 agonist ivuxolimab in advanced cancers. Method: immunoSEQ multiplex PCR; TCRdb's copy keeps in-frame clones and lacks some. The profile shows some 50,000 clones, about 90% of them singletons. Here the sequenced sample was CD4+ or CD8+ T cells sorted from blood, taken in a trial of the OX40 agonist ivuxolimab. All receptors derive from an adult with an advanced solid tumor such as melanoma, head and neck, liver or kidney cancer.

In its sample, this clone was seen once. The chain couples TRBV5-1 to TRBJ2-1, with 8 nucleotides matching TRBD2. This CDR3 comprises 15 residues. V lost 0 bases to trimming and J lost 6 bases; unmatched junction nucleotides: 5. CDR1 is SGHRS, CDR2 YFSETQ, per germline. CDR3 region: CASSLDGTRGNEQFF. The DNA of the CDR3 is TGCGCCAGCAGCTTGGACGGGACTAGGGGCAATGAGCAGTTCTTC. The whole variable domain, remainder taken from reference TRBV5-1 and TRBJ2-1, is KAGVTQTPRYLIKTRGQQVTLSCSPISGHRSVSWYQQTPGQGLQFLFEYFSETQRNKGNFPGRFSGRQFSNSRSEMNVSTLELGDSALYLCASSLDGTRGNEQFFGPGTRLTVL.

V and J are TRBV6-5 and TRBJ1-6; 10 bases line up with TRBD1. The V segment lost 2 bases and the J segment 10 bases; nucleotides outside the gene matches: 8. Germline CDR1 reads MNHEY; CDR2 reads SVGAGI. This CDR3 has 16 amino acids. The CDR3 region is CASSYVPGTGDSPLHF. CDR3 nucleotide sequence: TGTGCCAGCAGTTACGTTCCTGGGACAGGGGACTCACCCCTCCACTTT.

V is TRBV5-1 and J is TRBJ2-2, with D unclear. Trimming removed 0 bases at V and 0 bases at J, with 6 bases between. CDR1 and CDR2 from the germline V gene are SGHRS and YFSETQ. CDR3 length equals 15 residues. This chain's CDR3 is CASSLGPSNTGELFF. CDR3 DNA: TGCGCCAGCAGCTTGGGCCCATCGAACACCGGGGAGCTGTTTTTT.

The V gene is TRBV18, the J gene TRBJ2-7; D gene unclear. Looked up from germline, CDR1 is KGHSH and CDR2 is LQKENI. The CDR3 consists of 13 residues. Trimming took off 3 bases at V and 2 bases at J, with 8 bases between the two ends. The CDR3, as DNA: TGTGCCAGCTCACCCAATACGACCTACGAGCAGTACTTC. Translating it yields CASSPNTTYEQYF.

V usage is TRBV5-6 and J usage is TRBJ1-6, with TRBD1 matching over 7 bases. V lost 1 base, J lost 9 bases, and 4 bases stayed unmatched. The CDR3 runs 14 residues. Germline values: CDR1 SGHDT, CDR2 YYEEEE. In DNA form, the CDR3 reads TGTGCCAGCAGCTTGCTACAGGGGAGTTCACCCCTCCACTTT. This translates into CASSLLQGSSPLHF.

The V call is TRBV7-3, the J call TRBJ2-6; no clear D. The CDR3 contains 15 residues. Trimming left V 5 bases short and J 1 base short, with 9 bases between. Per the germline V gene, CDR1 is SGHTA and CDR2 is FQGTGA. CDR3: CASSHRASGANVLTF. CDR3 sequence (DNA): TGTGCCAGCAGCCATAGGGCTTCTGGGGCCAACGTCCTGACTTTC.

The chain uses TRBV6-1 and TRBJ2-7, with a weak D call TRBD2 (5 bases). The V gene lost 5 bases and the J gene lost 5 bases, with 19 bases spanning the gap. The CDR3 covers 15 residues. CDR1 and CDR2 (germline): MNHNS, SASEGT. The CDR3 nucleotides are TGTGCCAGCAGTCCGTTTCCTTCCGGGGTAAACGAGCAGTACTTC. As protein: CASSPFPSGVNEQYF.

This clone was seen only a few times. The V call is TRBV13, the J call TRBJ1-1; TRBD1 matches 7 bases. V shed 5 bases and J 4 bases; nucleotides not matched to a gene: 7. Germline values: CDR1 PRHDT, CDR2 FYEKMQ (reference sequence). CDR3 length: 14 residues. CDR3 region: CASSHHRGATEAFF. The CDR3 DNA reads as TGTGCCAGCAGCCACCACAGGGGCGCCACTGAAGCTTTCTTT.